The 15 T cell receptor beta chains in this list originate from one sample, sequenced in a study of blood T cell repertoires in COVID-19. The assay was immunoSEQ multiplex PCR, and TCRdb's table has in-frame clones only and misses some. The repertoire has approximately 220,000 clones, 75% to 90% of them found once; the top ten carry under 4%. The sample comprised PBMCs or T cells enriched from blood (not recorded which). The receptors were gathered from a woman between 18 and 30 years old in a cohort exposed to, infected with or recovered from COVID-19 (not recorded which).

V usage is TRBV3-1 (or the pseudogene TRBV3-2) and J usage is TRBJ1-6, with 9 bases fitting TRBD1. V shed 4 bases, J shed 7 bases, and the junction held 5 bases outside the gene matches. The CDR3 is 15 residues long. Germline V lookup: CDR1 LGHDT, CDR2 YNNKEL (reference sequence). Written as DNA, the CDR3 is TGTGCCAGCAGCCGACCTGGACAGGGGAATTCACCCCTCCACTTT. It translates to CASSRPGQGNSPLHF.

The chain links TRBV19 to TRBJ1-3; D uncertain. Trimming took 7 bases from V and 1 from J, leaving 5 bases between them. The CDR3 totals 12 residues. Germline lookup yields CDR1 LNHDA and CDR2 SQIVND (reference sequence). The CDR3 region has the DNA TGTGCCAGTACCCGTTCTGGAAACACCATATATTTT. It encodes CASTRSGNTIYF.

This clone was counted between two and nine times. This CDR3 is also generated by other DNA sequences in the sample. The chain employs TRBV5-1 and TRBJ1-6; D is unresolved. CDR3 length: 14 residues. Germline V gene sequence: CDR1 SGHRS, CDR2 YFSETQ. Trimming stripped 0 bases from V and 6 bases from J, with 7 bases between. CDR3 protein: CASSLGQINSPLHF. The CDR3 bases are TGCGCCAGCAGCTTGGGTCAGATTAATTCACCCCTCCACTTT.

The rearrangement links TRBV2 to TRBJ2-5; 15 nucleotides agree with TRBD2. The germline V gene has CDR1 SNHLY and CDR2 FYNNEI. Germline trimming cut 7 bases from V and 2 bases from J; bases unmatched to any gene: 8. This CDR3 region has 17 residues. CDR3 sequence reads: CASNQGLAGGAQETQYF. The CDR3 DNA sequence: TGTGCCAGCAATCAGGGACTAGCGGGAGGAGCTCAAGAGACCCAGTACTTC.

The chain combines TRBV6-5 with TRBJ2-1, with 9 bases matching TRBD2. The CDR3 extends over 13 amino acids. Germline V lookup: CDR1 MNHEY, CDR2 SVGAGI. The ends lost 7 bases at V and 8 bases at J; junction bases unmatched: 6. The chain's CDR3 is CASKRSGSDEQFF. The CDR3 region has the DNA TGTGCCAGCAAACGTAGCGGGAGTGATGAGCAGTTCTTC.

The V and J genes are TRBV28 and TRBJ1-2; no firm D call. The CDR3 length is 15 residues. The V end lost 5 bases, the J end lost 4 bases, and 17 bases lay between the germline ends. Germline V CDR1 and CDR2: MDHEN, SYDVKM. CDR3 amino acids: CASSAQLAGLYGYTF. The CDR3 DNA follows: TGTGCCAGCAGTGCGCAATTAGCTGGACTCTATGGCTACACCTTC.

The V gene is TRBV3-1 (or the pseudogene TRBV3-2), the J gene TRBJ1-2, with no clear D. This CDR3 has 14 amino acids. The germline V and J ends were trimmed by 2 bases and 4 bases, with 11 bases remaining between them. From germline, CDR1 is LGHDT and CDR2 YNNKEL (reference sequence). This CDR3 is CASSQTATSYGYTF. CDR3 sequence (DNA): TGTGCCAGCAGCCAAACAGCTACGAGCTATGGCTACACCTTC.

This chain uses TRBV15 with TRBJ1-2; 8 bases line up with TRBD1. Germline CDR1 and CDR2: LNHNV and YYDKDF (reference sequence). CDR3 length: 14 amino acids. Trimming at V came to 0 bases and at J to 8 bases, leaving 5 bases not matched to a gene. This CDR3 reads CATSRDPGGAGYTF. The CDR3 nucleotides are TGTGCCACCAGCAGAGACCCAGGGGGCGCCGGCTACACCTTC.

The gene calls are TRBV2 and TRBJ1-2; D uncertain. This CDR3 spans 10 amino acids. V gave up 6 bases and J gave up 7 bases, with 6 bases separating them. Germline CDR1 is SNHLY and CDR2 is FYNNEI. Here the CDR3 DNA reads TGTGCCAGCAGGCCAGGTGGCTACACCTTC. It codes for CASRPGGYTF.

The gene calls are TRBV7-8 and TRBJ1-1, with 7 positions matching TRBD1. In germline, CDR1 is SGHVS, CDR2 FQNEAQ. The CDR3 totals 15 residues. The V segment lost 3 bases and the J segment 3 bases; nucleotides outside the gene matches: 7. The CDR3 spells CASSFVQGMDTEAFF. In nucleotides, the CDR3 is TGTGCCAGCAGCTTCGTACAGGGGATGGACACTGAAGCTTTCTTT. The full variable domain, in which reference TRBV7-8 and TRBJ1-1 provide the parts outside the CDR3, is GAGVSQSPRYKVAKRGQDVALRCDPISGHVSLFWYQQALGQGPEFLTYFQNEAQLDKSGLPSDRFFAERPEGSVSTLKIQRTQQEDSAVYLCASSFVQGMDTEAFFGQGTRLTVV.

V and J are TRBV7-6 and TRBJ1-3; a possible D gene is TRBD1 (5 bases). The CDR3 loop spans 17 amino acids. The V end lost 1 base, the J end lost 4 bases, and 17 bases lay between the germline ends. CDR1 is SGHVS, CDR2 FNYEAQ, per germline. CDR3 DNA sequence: TGTGCCAGCAGCTTAGAGGTCGCGACAGATGCCGGAAACACCATATATTTT. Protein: CASSLEVATDAGNTIYF.

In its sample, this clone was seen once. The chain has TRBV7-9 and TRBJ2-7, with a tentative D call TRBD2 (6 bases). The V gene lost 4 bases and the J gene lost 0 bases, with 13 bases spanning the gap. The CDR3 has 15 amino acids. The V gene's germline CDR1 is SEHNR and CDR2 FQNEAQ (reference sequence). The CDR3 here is CASSSTGTGSYEQYF. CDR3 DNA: TGTGCCAGCAGCTCCACCGGGACTGGCTCCTACGAGCAGTACTTC.

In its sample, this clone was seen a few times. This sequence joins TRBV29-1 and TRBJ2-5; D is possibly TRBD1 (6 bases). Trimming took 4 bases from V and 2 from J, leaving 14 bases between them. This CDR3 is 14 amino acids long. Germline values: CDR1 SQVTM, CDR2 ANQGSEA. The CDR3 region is CSVVGTGRQETQYF. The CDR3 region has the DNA TGCAGCGTTGTGGGAACAGGGCGGCAAGAGACCCAGTACTTC.

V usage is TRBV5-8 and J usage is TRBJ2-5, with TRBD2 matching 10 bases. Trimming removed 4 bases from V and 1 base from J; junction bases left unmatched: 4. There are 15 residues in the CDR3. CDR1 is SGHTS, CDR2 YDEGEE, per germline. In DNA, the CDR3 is TGTGCCAGCAGCCAGAGCGGGAGGGTCCAAGAGACCCAGTACTTC. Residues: CASSQSGRVQETQYF.

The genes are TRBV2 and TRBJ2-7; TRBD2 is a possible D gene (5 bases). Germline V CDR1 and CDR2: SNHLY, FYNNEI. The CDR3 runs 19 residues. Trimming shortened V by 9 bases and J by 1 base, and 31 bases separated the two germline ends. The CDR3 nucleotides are TGTGCCAGTCTTGGGATAGGTGAATGGGAGCGGAGGAGATCCTACGAGCAGTACTTC. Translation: CASLGIGEWERRRSYEQYF.